This entry lists 10 T cell receptor beta chains sequenced from one sample in a study of siplizumab effects on memory and regulatory T cells. Data came from immunoSEQ multiplex PCR; TCRdb stores just in-frame clones and leaves some out. The profile covers just over 40,000 clones, with roughly 90% appearing a single time and less than 0.3% taken by the ten largest. Sequences were obtained from naive CD4+ T cells sorted from blood. All receptors derive from a human donor in good health.

J is TRBJ1-1 and V is TRBV6-5; D gene ambiguous. The CDR3 spans 15 residues. Germline loops: CDR1 MNHEY, CDR2 SVGAGI. Deletions cut 2 bases from V and 0 bases from J, with 10 bases between. The CDR3 coding sequence is TGTGCCAGCAGTTACCGAGGAGTCATGAACACTGAAGCTTTCTTT. This gives the protein CASSYRGVMNTEAFF.

CDR3: CASNRDRNSPLHF. The DNA for the CDR3 is TGTGCCAGTAACAGGGACCGGAATTCACCCCTCCACTTT. This chain links TRBV11-2 with TRBJ1-6; weak D call: TRBD1 (6 bases). V was trimmed by 9 bases and J by 7 bases, leaving 13 bases between them. CDR3 length: 13 amino acids. Germline values: CDR1 SGHAT, CDR2 FQNNGV.

The CDR3 is CASSSAGTTEAFF. The DNA of the CDR3 is TGTGCCAGCAGCTCCGCAGGGACCACTGAAGCTTTCTTT. The chain is built from TRBV11-2 and TRBJ1-1; D may be TRBD1 (5 bases). This CDR3 has 13 amino acids. Germline V lookup: CDR1 SGHAT, CDR2 FQNNGV. Trimming took 4 bases from V and 4 from J, leaving 10 bases between them.

The chain recombines TRBV25-1 with TRBJ2-5; 8 bases map to TRBD1. The CDR3 runs to 16 residues. J was trimmed by 4 bases and V by 1 base; bases with no gene match: 8. Germline loops: CDR1 MGHDK, CDR2 SYGVNS. The CDR3 bases are TGTGCCAGCAGTGAATTAGGGCAGGGGGCTATAGAGACCCAGTACTTC. Translated: CASSELGQGAIETQYF.

J is TRBJ1-1 and V is TRBV6-1, with D unresolved. The CDR3 is made up of 12 amino acids. The germline V gene encodes CDR1 MNHNS and CDR2 SASEGT. V dropped 5 bases and J dropped 3 bases, with 7 bases sitting between them. CDR3 nucleotides: TGTGCCAGCAGTTTGCCCTACACTGAAGCTTTCTTT. It encodes CASSLPYTEAFF.

The V and J genes are TRBV9 and TRBJ2-3, with a possible D match to TRBD2 (5 bases). Germline-derived CDR1 and CDR2 are SGDLS and YYNGEE. With 1 base removed from V and 0 bases from J, the gap between germline ends came to 12 bases. The CDR3 is 16 residues long. The CDR3 DNA reads TGTGCCAGCAGCGTAATGGCGGGTGCTAGCACAGATACGCAGTATTTT. Translation gives CASSVMAGASTDTQYF.

This chain uses TRBV6-1 with TRBJ1-5; D is ambiguous. The V gene's germline CDR1 is MNHNS and CDR2 SASEGT. The CDR3 consists of 15 residues. With 3 bases removed from V and 9 bases from J, the gap between germline ends came to 18 bases. Here the CDR3 DNA reads TGTGCCAGCAGTGAGAATGGTGGGGTGGGTTTGCCCCAGCATTTT. Translating it yields CASSENGGVGLPQHF.

V gene TRBV28 combines with J gene TRBJ1-2, with 10 bases lining up with TRBD1. Germline values: CDR1 MDHEN, CDR2 SYDVKM. Trimming removed 5 bases from V and 11 bases from J; junction bases left unmatched: 8. This CDR3 contains 13 residues. This chain's CDR3 is CASSVRDRGQYTF. Here the CDR3 DNA reads TGTGCCAGCAGTGTCCGGGACAGGGGACAATACACCTTC.

J is TRBJ2-7 and V is TRBV5-1, with D maybe TRBD1 (6 bases). CDR1 and CDR2 from the germline V gene are SGHRS and YFSETQ. This CDR3 is 15 amino acids long. V lost 2 bases to trimming and J lost 0 bases, with 12 bases between them. The CDR3: CASSLGQTSSYEQYF. The CDR3 DNA sequence: TGCGCCAGCAGCTTAGGACAGACCAGCTCCTACGAGCAGTACTTC.

The chain is built from TRBV7-3 and TRBJ2-3, with D uncertain. Germline CDR1 is SGHTA and CDR2 is FQGTGA. The CDR3 covers 14 residues. The V end lost 5 bases, the J end lost 3 bases, and 12 bases lay between the germline ends. CDR3 coding DNA: TGTGCCAGCAGCCCCAGAGGACGGACAGATACGCAGTATTTT. It encodes CASSPRGRTDTQYF.